This TCR beta chain was recovered during a study of T-cell memory formation after mild COVID-19. Overall study: Each donor largely had its own TCR clusters. Findings and caveats of the study: Day 15 to 85 contracting clones showed balanced CD4/CD8; day 15 to 37 expanders favored CD4+. Specificity for SARS-CoV-2 was not confirmed among the second-wave clones peaking on day 37. CM and EM subsets held most contracting CD4+ clones; EMRA held CD8+ ones.

As concerns this clonotype: Its cognate antigen is unknown.

MiXCR was run by TCRdb on the 5' RACE reads, yielding one entry per CDR3 protein. This sample has about 470,000 distinct CDR3 sequences, with nearly 25% found just once. The clonotype was recovered from an adult woman who had mild COVID-19 (a few samples of this study predate the infection). Cell type and time point are not known. Sequenced input: PBMCs or a T cell subset sorted from them (not recorded which).

CDR3 DNA: TGTGCCAGCAGCTTGGCAGTTGACTATGGCTACACCTTC. The encoded protein is CASSLAVDYGYTF. The chain combines TRBV5-5 with TRBJ1-2; no firm D call. The CDR3 covers 13 residues. Germline V gene sequence: CDR1 SGHKS, CDR2 YYEKEE (reference sequence). The V end lost 0 bases, the J end lost 3 bases, and 6 bases lay between the germline ends.